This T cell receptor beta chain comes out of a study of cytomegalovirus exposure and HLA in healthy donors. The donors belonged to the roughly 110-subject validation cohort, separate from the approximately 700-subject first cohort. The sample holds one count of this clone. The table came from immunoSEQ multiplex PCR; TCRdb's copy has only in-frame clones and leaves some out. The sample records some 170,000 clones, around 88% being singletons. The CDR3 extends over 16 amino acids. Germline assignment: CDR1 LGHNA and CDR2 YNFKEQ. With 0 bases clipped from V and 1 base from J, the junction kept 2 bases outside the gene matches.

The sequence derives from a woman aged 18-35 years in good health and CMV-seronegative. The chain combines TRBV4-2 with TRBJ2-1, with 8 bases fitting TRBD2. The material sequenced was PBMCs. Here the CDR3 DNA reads TGTGCCAGCAGCCAAGACCCGGGAGGGTCCTACAATGAGCAGTTCTTC. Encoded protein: CASSQDPGGSYNEQFF.